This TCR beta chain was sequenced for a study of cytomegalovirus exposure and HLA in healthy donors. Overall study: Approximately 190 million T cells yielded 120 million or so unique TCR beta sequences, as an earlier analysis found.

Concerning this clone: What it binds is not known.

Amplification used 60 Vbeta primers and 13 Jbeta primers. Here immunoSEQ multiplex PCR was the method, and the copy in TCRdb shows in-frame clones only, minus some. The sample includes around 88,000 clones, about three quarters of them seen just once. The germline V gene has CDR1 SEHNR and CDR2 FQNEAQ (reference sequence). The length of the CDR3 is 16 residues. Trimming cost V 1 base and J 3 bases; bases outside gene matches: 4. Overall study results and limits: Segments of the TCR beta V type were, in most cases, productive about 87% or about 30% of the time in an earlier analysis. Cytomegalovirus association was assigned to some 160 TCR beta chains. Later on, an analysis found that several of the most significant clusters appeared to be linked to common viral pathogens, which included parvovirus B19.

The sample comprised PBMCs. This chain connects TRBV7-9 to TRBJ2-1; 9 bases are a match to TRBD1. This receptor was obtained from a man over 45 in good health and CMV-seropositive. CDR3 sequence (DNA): TGTGCCAGCAGCTTAGGTTGGGGACAGGGCTACAATGAGCAGTTCTTC. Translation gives CASSLGWGQGYNEQFF.